The 5 T cell receptor beta chains presented below share a single source sample, sequenced in a study of naive CD8 T cells in extremely preterm neonates. Here immunoSEQ multiplex PCR was the method, and the copy in TCRdb shows in-frame clones only, minus some. The sample consists of approximately 5,200 clones, about 97% of them appearing once. The sample was naive CD8+ T cells from blood. These receptors were taken from a human donor in good health.

V usage is TRBV10-2 and J usage is TRBJ2-1; 7 bases are a match to TRBD1. CDR1 and CDR2 from the germline V gene are WSHSY and SAAADI. J gave up 5 bases and V 5 bases, and 12 bases lay outside the gene matches. The CDR3 runs 16 residues. The chain's CDR3 is CASSIWTGTDHNEQFF. CDR3 sequence (DNA): TGCGCCAGCAGTATATGGACCGGGACAGACCACAATGAGCAGTTCTTC.

This clone appeared a few times. The chain links TRBV4-1 to TRBJ1-2; 9 nucleotides match TRBD1. V was pared by 2 bases and J by 3 bases, with 1 base of the junction left unmatched. Germline-derived CDR1 and CDR2 are MGHRA and YSYEKL. CDR3 length: 14 amino acids. The CDR3 bases are TGCGCCAGCAGCCAATGGACAGGGGACTATGGCTACACCTTC. This sequence encodes CASSQWTGDYGYTF.

V usage is TRBV27 and J usage is TRBJ1-5; no clear D. This CDR3 has 14 amino acids. Germline CDR1 MNHEY, CDR2 SMNVEV (reference sequence). Trimming cost V 6 bases and J 3 bases, with 12 bases left between them. CDR3 loop: CASREGGDNQPQHF. CDR3 in DNA: TGTGCCAGCAGGGAGGGCGGGGACAATCAGCCCCAGCATTTT.

The chain employs TRBV27 and TRBJ2-1; 10 positions match TRBD2. V was clipped by 7 bases and J by 4 bases; unmatched bases: 7. Looked up from germline, CDR1 is MNHEY and CDR2 is SMNVEV (reference sequence). This CDR3 has 15 residues. The CDR3 here is CASTLSLAGYNEQFF. DNA for the CDR3: TGTGCCAGCACCCTCTCACTAGCGGGGTACAATGAGCAGTTCTTC.

The CDR3 here is CASSQEVTGGLNGLSDTQYF. CDR3 sequence (DNA): TGTGCCAGCAGCCAAGAAGTAACGGGGGGGTTAAATGGGTTGTCAGATACGCAGTATTTT. The chain couples TRBV4-2 to TRBJ2-3, with 8 bases identical to TRBD2. In germline, CDR1 is LGHNA, CDR2 YNFKEQ. The CDR3 contains 20 residues. Trimming cost V 0 bases and J 4 bases; bases outside gene matches: 18.